This T cell receptor (beta chain) was sequenced during a study of PD-1 blockade in classical Hodgkin lymphoma. The method was immunoSEQ multiplex PCR; TCRdb's version includes in-frame clones alone and lacks a portion of them. The sample comprises 25,000 to 35,000 clones, 71% of which are singletons, and over 2.5% rests with the top ten. Study-level points and caveats: Lower baseline TCR diversity was reported for newly diagnosed patients than for healthy donors. Why repertoires differed is undefined; disease activity or prior therapy possibly contributed.

Germline values: CDR1 SGHVS, CDR2 FNYEAQ. Germline trimming cut 6 bases from V and 4 bases from J; bases unmatched to any gene: 4. The CDR3 loop spans 13 amino acids. About this clone itself: The antigen is unknown.

Relapses following autologous stem cell transplantation were seen in all patients, with brentuximab vedotin exposure varying. The sample consisted of peripheral blood mononuclear cells (PBMCs), taken before the second cycle of nivolumab. This TCR derives from a human donor with classical Hodgkin lymphoma. The chain links TRBV7-6 to TRBJ1-1; 8 nucleotides agree with TRBD1. CDR3 bases: TGTGCCAGCAGAGGACAGGGAGTCACTGAAGCTTTCTTT. Protein: CASRGQGVTEAFF. Combining the CDR3 with reference TRBV7-6 and TRBJ1-1 gives the whole variable domain GAGVSQSPRYKVTKRGQDVALRCDPISGHVSLYWYRQALGQGPEFLTYFNYEAQQDKSGLPNDRFSAERPEGSISTLTIQRTEQRDSAMYRCASRGQGVTEAFFGQGTRLTVV.